The T cell receptor beta chain described here comes from a study of T cell repertoires in cytomegalovirus infection. Trimming took 2 bases from V and 1 from J, leaving 8 bases between them. This CDR3 has 14 amino acids. Germline V CDR1 and CDR2: MNHEY, SVGEGT. Overall study results and limits: The study found HLA-C-restricted CMV-specific TCR beta clonotypes dominating the ex vivo response. The study identified carriers of CMV plus the relevant HLA from cumulative public TCR beta family frequency.

TCRdb passed the reads through MiXCR, listing each CDR3 protein once. The data show more than 250,000 distinct CDR3 sequences, roughly 13% seen once. This clonotype was seen only a few times. Its antigen is undetermined. Sequenced: PBMCs. The sequence was obtained from a human donor in good health (CMV status not recorded). Some clones in this sample may be carry-over from other donors' samples. This sequence joins TRBV6-2 or TRBV6-3 and TRBJ1-1; TRBD1 might be the D (5 bases). CDR3 sequence reads: CASSYATENTEAFF. CDR3 coding DNA: TGTGCCAGCAGTTACGCGACAGAGAACACTGAAGCTTTCTTT.